This T cell receptor beta chain was recorded in a study of T cells in Graves' hyperthyroidism and ophthalmopathy. Study overall: Peripheral blood was collected at initial diagnosis, before any treatment. Study-wide results and limits: Within blood appeared most thyroid clonotypes that had expanded above 0.001.

Researchers took RNA transcripts and amplified the TCR beta CDR3 regions from them. RT-PCR in the first round (using the HTBI primer set) targeted the TCR CDR3. TCRdb re-called the multiplex PCR reads through MiXCR, storing one row per CDR3 protein. The data hold under 350,000 distinct CDR3 sequences, with less than 30% observed a single time. This clonotype showed up just a few times. Its antigen is not identified. This CDR3 spans 16 amino acids. J was trimmed by 4 bases and V by 4 bases; bases with no gene match: 10. The germline V gene has CDR1 LNHDA and CDR2 SQIVND (reference sequence). Each diagnosis was grounded in clinical symptoms, serum thyroxine and TRAb, thyroid ultrasound, and orbital computed tomography.

The chain links TRBV19 to TRBJ1-5; 7 bases line up with TRBD1. This clonotype was sampled from a man aged 40-49 years with Graves' hyperthyroidism that later progressed to Graves' ophthalmopathy. Sequencing was performed on blood. Here the CDR3 reads CASSTRRTGPNQPQHF. CDR3 sequence (DNA): TGTGCCAGTAGTACGAGAAGGACAGGCCCGAATCAGCCCCAGCATTTT.